This T cell receptor (beta chain) derives from a study of cytomegalovirus exposure and HLA in healthy donors. This PCR relied on a set of 60 Vbeta primers and 13 Jbeta primers. This table comes from immunoSEQ multiplex PCR, and its TCRdb copy is limited to in-frame clones, with some not included. The table includes tens of thousands of clones, around 74% detected once. The ends were cut back, 4 bases at V and 5 bases at J, with 16 bases in the middle. This CDR3 spans 15 amino acids. Germline V CDR1 and CDR2: SGDLS, YYNGEE. Findings and limits, study-wide: Apart from CMV serostatus, no immune exposure information was available. Further analysis was carried out later, and it showed several of the most significant clusters appearing linked to common viral pathogens.

About this clone: Its matching antigen is unknown.

This sequence was found in a human donor in good health. The chain recombines TRBV9 with TRBJ1-5; D not certain. The sequencing input was PBMCs. CDR3 DNA: TGTGCCAGCAGCCCCCTTGGAGGTTACGATCAGCCCCAGCATTTT. As protein: CASSPLGGYDQPQHF.